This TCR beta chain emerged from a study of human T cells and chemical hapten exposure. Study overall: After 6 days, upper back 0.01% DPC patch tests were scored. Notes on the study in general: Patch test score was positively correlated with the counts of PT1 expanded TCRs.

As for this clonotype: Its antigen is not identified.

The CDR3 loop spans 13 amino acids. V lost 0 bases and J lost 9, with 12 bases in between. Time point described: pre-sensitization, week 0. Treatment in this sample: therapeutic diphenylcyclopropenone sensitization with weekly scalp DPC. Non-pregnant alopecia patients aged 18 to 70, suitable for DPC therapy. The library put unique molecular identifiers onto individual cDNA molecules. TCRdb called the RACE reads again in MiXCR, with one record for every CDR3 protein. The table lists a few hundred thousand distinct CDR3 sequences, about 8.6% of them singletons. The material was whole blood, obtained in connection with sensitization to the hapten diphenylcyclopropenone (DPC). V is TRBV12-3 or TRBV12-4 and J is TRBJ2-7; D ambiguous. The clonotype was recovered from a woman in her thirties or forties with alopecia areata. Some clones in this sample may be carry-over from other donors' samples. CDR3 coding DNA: TGTGCCAGCAGTTTAGCGCAACGCCCCGGGCAGTACTTC. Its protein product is CASSLAQRPGQYF.